The 11 T cell receptor beta chains listed next were all sequenced from one sample in a study of blood T cells in healthy people across ages. Alongside a J-beta primer mix, a sample-barcoded 5' primer served in a second PCR lasting about 7 to 11 cycles. TCRdb recomputed calls from the 5' RACE reads with MiXCR, one row per CDR3 protein. This repertoire shows hundreds of thousands of distinct CDR3 sequences, about 48% found once; its top ten account for around an eighth. Sequencing was done on a sample of blood. These receptors were taken from a man aged 30 to 45 in good health.

The V gene is TRBV20-1, the J gene TRBJ2-1; no reliable D call. Germline-derived CDR1 and CDR2 are DFQATT and SNEGSKA (reference sequence). This CDR3 has 14 residues. The V end lost 7 bases, the J end lost 0 bases, and 13 bases lay between the germline ends. In nucleotides, the CDR3 is TGCAGTGGAAGCGATCTCCGCTCCTACAATGAGCAGTTCTTC. As protein: CSGSDLRSYNEQFF.

The V and J genes are TRBV7-9 and TRBJ2-3; no firm D call. CDR1 and CDR2 from the germline V gene are SEHNR and FQNEAQ (reference sequence). Trimming removed 0 bases at V and 5 bases at J, with 18 bases between. This CDR3 spans 17 amino acids. CDR3 amino acids: CASSLALSSDLKDTQYF. Here the CDR3 DNA reads TGTGCCAGCAGCTTAGCTCTTTCCTCGGACCTTAAAGATACGCAGTATTTT.

The chain links TRBV6-5 to TRBJ1-2; D call uncertain. The CDR3 consists of 14 residues. CDR1 MNHEY and CDR2 SVGAGI come from the germline V gene. V was clipped by 2 bases and J by 4 bases, with 11 bases between them. The CDR3 bases are TGTGCCAGCAGTTACGACGCGGAGACCTATGGCTACACCTTC. Amino acid sequence: CASSYDAETYGYTF.

This sequence joins TRBV7-2 and TRBJ2-7; D may correspond to TRBD1 or TRBD2 (5 bases each). Germline assignment: CDR1 SGHTA and CDR2 FQGNSA. This CDR3 has 15 amino acids. Between the trimmed V and J ends, which lost 2 bases and 7 bases, there was a span of 18 bases. The CDR3 DNA reads as TGTGCCAGCAGCTTACCGGGACCCAACTACAATGAGCAGTACTTC. Protein sequence: CASSLPGPNYNEQYF.

This clonotype has more than one count but fewer than ten. The rearrangement joins TRBV20-1 to TRBJ2-5, with 7 bases identical to TRBD1. The CDR3 totals 14 residues. The germline V gene has CDR1 DFQATT and CDR2 SNEGSKA (reference sequence). Trimming cost V 2 bases and J 1 base; bases outside gene matches: 4. CDR3 DNA sequence: TGCAGTGCTAGACCCGGGACAGCCCAAGAGACCCAGTACTTC. Encoded protein: CSARPGTAQETQYF.

The chain has TRBV10-3 and TRBJ2-1, with TRBD2 as a possible D gene (5 bases). Trimming pared 3 bases from V and 7 bases from J, leaving 10 bases between. Germline CDR1 and CDR2: ENHRY and SYGVKD. The CDR3 has 13 amino acids. CDR3 DNA: TGTGCCATCAGTGAAGAAGAGCGGAATGAGCAGTTCTTC. This gives the protein CAISEEERNEQFF.

About this clonotype: This sequence may be a read error, since a much larger clone differs from it by one base. The CDR3 region has the DNA TGTGCCAGCAGTACTACGGGACTAGCGGGAGGGTGGAGTGAGCAGTTCTTC. Residues: CASSTTGLAGGWSEQFF. The chain links TRBV27 to TRBJ2-1, with 16 bases identical to TRBD2. The germline CDR1 and CDR2 sequences are MNHEY and SMNVEV (reference sequence). Trimming removed 5 bases from V and 9 bases from J; junction bases left unmatched: 10. The length of the CDR3 is 17 residues.

The chain combines TRBV2 with TRBJ2-6; D not resolved. The ends were cut back, 7 bases at V and 1 base at J, with 14 bases in the middle. This CDR3 has 16 residues. The V gene's germline CDR1 is SNHLY and CDR2 FYNNEI. Written as DNA, the CDR3 is TGTGCCAGCATCCCGGCCCCTTCTTCTGGGGCCAACGTCCTGACTTTC. Its translation is CASIPAPSSGANVLTF.

This sequence joins TRBV7-9 and TRBJ2-5; no definite D call. From germline, CDR1 is SEHNR and CDR2 FQNEAQ (reference sequence). Trimming left V 1 base short and J 5 bases short, with 8 bases between. The length of the CDR3 is 13 residues. CDR3 coding DNA: TGTGCCAGCAGCTTAGAGGTTTTGGAGACCCAGTACTTC. Amino acid sequence: CASSLEVLETQYF.

The rearrangement uses TRBV4-2 and TRBJ1-5; a possible D gene is TRBD1 (5 bases). Trimming took 5 bases from V and 0 from J, leaving 11 bases between them. The CDR3 extends over 15 amino acids. Germline values: CDR1 LGHNA, CDR2 YNFKEQ. DNA for the CDR3: TGTGCCAGCAGCGAAGGGGATGGTAGCAATCAGCCCCAGCATTTT. Translated, it gives CASSEGDGSNQPQHF.

The chain combines TRBV20-1 with TRBJ2-7; 7 nucleotides agree with TRBD1. V lost 2 bases, J lost 0 bases, and 7 bases stayed unmatched. This CDR3 has 15 amino acids. Germline CDR1 reads DFQATT; CDR2 reads SNEGSKA (reference sequence). As DNA, the CDR3 is TGCAGTGCTAGAAACTACGGACAGGCCTCCTACGAGCAGTACTTC. It specifies CSARNYGQASYEQYF.